The 5 T cell receptor beta chains below were found in one sample sequenced in a study of long-term antiretroviral therapy in people with HIV. Survey-level immunoSEQ v3.0 assays were run. The repertoire was sequenced with immunoSEQ multiplex PCR; TCRdb's copy has only in-frame clones and lacks some. Of around 20,000 clones detected, about four fifths appear once; the ten largest clones hold 4.5% to 6.5%. The sequenced sample was unsorted PBMCs, obtained 0.2 years after starting antiretroviral therapy. These TCRs come from a woman aged 30 to 39 with HIV.

The chain is built from TRBV7-9 and TRBJ2-6; TRBD1 aligns across 7 bases. The CDR3 contains 18 residues. Germline V gene sequence: CDR1 SEHNR, CDR2 FQNEAQ (reference sequence). J gave up 0 bases and V 4 bases, and 9 bases lay outside the gene matches. CDR3 residues: CASSYKTGISSGANVLTF. The CDR3, as DNA: TGTGCCAGCAGCTACAAGACAGGGATTAGCTCTGGGGCCAACGTCCTGACTTTC.

This clone was recorded a few times. This chain links TRBV4-2 with TRBJ2-5; D is ambiguous. The germline V gene encodes CDR1 LGHNA and CDR2 YNFKEQ. The germline V and J ends were trimmed by 0 bases and 2 bases, with 7 bases remaining between them. The CDR3 runs to 14 residues. This CDR3 reads CASSQESQQETQYF. CDR3 bases: TGTGCCAGCAGCCAAGAGTCTCAGCAAGAGACCCAGTACTTC.

The gene calls are TRBV10-3 and TRBJ1-3, with a tentative D call TRBD1 (5 bases). There are 15 residues in the CDR3. CDR1 and CDR2 from the germline V gene are ENHRY and SYGVKD. V lost 1 base, J lost 0 bases, and 7 bases lay in between. The CDR3 DNA is TGTGCCATCAGTGAGTGGGGGAGCTCTGGAAACACCATATATTTT. Translated, it gives CAISEWGSSGNTIYF.

V usage is TRBV30 and J usage is TRBJ1-2; D is possibly TRBD1 (5 bases). Germline V lookup: CDR1 GTSNPN, CDR2 SVGIG (reference sequence). This CDR3 comprises 11 residues. CDR3 sequence: CARGGVGGYTF. The CDR3 DNA reads TGTGCAAGGGGAGGAGTGGGTGGCTACACCTTC.

The J gene is TRBJ1-1, the V gene TRBV5-4, with 7 nucleotides matching TRBD1. Germline V gives CDR1 SGHNT, CDR2 YYREEE (reference sequence). This CDR3 is built from 12 residues. V trimming: 9 bases; J trimming: 11 bases; junction bases outside the gene matches: 13. The CDR3 DNA reads as TGTGCCACCATCGGGGAGGGGGCGCGGGCTTTCTTT. It yields the protein CATIGEGARAFF.